This T cell receptor beta chain stems from a study of a mutant IDH1 vaccine in newly diagnosed glioma. Study-wide context: Among treated patients, 62.5% were male and roughly 38% female, and mean age was approximately 40 years. Most patients had received both radiotherapy and temozolomide, the prior options being radiotherapy, temozolomide, or both. Study conclusions and caveats: Seemingly, pseudoprogression had no relation to changes in the top peripheral T cell clonotypes.

Time point given: baseline, week 1 (first vaccination visit). This sample's treatment: pre-vaccination baseline after standard-of-care therapy. Each astrocytoma in the donors was new, WHO grade 3 or 4, IDH1-mutant and ATRX-lost. Remarks on this clone: Its antigen is still unknown.

With 4 bases removed from V and 0 bases from J, the gap between germline ends came to 16 bases. CDR1 is SGHDT, CDR2 YYEEEE, per germline. The CDR3 contains 17 residues. The assay was immunoSEQ multiplex PCR, and TCRdb's table has in-frame clones only and misses some. The sample consists of some 95,000 clones, 80% of them appearing once. The sequenced sample was PBMCs, obtained from a glioma patient treated with radiotherapy, temozolomide or both. The sequence came from a man aged 35 to 55 with glioma. The chain combines TRBV5-6 with TRBJ2-2, with D perhaps matching TRBD1 or TRBD2 (5 bases each). In nucleotides, the CDR3 is TGTGCCAGCAGCCTCCTTGGGACGACGGCGAACACCGGGGAGCTGTTTTTT. Translated: CASSLLGTTANTGELFF.